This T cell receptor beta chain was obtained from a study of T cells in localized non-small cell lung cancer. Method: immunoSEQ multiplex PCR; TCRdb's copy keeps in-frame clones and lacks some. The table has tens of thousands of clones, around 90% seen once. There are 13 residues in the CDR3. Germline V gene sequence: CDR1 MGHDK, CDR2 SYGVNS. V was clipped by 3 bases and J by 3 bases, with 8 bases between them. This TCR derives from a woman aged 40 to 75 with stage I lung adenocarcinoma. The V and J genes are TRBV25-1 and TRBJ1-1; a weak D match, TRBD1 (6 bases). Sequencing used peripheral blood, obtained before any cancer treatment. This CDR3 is CASSDRQDTEAFF. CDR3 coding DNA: TGTGCCAGCAGTGATCGACAGGACACTGAAGCTTTCTTT.